Listed here are 32 T cell receptor beta chains from one sample, sequenced in a study of blood T cell repertoires in COVID-19. Only in-frame clones appear in the TCRdb table, and some are missing; sequencing was by immunoSEQ multiplex PCR. The sample consists of 52,000 or so clones, 83% of them appearing once. The specimen was peripheral blood. The receptors originated from a man aged 40-49 years with acute or convalescent COVID-19.

The V gene is TRBV10-3, the J gene TRBJ1-2; 8 bases line up with TRBD1. This CDR3 is built from 13 residues. The germline CDR1 and CDR2 sequences are ENHRY and SYGVKD. Losses at the gene ends were 8 bases for V and 8 bases for J; bases not matched to a gene: 10. The CDR3 region is CAIGAGQESGYTF. The CDR3 DNA sequence: TGTGCCATCGGAGCGGGACAGGAATCGGGCTACACCTTC.

The chain uses TRBV12-5 and TRBJ1-3; D possibly corresponds to TRBD1 (6 bases). This CDR3 has 15 amino acids. V was pared by 1 base and J by 4 bases, with 11 bases between. Germline CDR1 and CDR2: LGHNT and FRNRAP. The CDR3 is CASGLGQVGGNTIYF. CDR3 DNA: TGTGCTAGTGGTTTGGGACAGGTTGGAGGAAACACCATATATTTT.

The chain uses TRBV2 and TRBJ2-5; a possible D gene is TRBD2 (7 bases). Germline CDR1 reads SNHLY; CDR2 reads FYNNEI. The CDR3 totals 16 residues. V lost 7 bases and J lost 3, with 21 bases in between. The CDR3 bases are TGTGCCAGCACCGAGGGGTCGGGGGGCTTCGAAGAGACCCAGTACTTC. Translation: CASTEGSGGFEETQYF.

The V call is TRBV5-4, the J call TRBJ2-2; 7 bases agree with TRBD1. J gave up 4 bases and V 4 bases, and 10 bases lay outside the gene matches. Germline V gene lookup returns CDR1 SGHNT and CDR2 YYREEE (reference sequence). The CDR3 has 16 residues. CDR3: CASSPLGGSGTGELFF. In DNA form, the CDR3 reads TGTGCCAGCAGCCCCTTAGGGGGCTCGGGCACCGGGGAGCTGTTTTTT.

The chain is built from TRBV3-1 (or the pseudogene TRBV3-2) and TRBJ1-1, with a weak D call TRBD1 (5 bases). Trimming took 3 bases from V and 10 from J, leaving 12 bases between them. The CDR3 covers 12 residues. Germline V gives CDR1 LGHDT, CDR2 YNNKEL (reference sequence). In DNA form, the CDR3 reads TGTGCCAGCAGCCACGGCACAGGAAGAGCTTTCTTT. Translation gives CASSHGTGRAFF.

This chain joins TRBV19 and TRBJ1-3; the match to TRBD1 covers 7 bases. The CDR3 spans 16 residues. V trimming: 4 bases; J trimming: 0 bases; junction bases outside the gene matches: 6. The germline V gene has CDR1 LNHDA and CDR2 SQIVND (reference sequence). In DNA, the CDR3 is TGTGCCAGTAGTAAAGGACAGGCGAACTCTGGAAACACCATATATTTT. This sequence encodes CASSKGQANSGNTIYF.

The CDR3: CATSTKRGRYGQPQHF. CDR3 nucleotide sequence: TGTGCCACCAGCACCAAAAGGGGCAGGTACGGTCAGCCCCAGCATTTT. The chain links TRBV15 to TRBJ1-5, with TRBD1 as a possible D gene (5 bases). CDR3 size: 16 residues. Trimming stripped 4 bases from V and 6 bases from J, with 19 bases between. Germline-derived CDR1 and CDR2 are LNHNV and YYDKDF (reference sequence).

The chain joins TRBV11-2 to TRBJ2-3, with 11 bases that match TRBD1. CDR1 and CDR2 from the germline V gene are SGHAT and FQNNGV. Trimming at V came to 6 bases and at J to 3 bases, leaving 5 bases not matched to a gene. The CDR3 is 15 residues long. The CDR3 DNA sequence: TGTGCCAGCAGTACCGGACAGGGGGCAACAGATACGCAGTATTTT. Amino acid sequence: CASSTGQGATDTQYF.

The J gene is TRBJ1-1, the V gene TRBV7-9; D perhaps matches TRBD1 (5 bases). Germline-derived CDR1 and CDR2 are SEHNR and FQNEAQ (reference sequence). V was clipped by 4 bases and J by 3 bases, with 12 bases between them. This CDR3 region has 14 residues. CDR3 sequence: CASSSETAYTEAFF. The CDR3 DNA sequence: TGTGCCAGCAGCTCCGAGACAGCGTACACTGAAGCTTTCTTT.

This chain connects TRBV30 to TRBJ1-2; D not resolved. Germline V gene data show CDR1 as GTSNPN and CDR2 as SVGIG (reference sequence). Trimming pared 0 bases from V and 7 bases from J, leaving 15 bases between. The CDR3 contains 14 residues. Here the CDR3 reads CAWSVGPRVGGYTF. The DNA for the CDR3 is TGTGCCTGGAGTGTGGGTCCCCGGGTGGGTGGCTACACCTTC.

This clone has a handful of counts. The sample contains more than one DNA sequence encoding this CDR3. The CDR3: CASSDRYGYTF. The CDR3 DNA is TGTGCCAGCAGTGACCGCTATGGCTACACCTTC. The chain couples TRBV6-1 to TRBJ1-2, with D unclear. The CDR3 extends over 11 amino acids. Germline V gene sequence: CDR1 MNHNS, CDR2 SASEGT. V was pared by 3 bases and J by 4 bases, with 3 bases between.

This chain uses TRBV21-1 with TRBJ1-1; the D call in the table, TRBD1, was not verified against the DNA. TRBV21-1 is flagged as a pseudogene. The CDR3 sequence is 14 residues long. CDR3 region: CATAGTGMNTEAFF. In DNA, the CDR3 is TGTGCCACAGCAGGGACAGGGATGAACACTGAAGCTTTCTTT.

This chain uses TRBV15 with TRBJ2-3; 7 bases agree with TRBD2. The CDR3 sequence is 16 residues long. With 0 bases clipped from V and 1 base from J, the junction kept 4 bases outside the gene matches. Germline V gene sequence: CDR1 LNHNV, CDR2 YYDKDF (reference sequence). The CDR3, as DNA: TGTGCCACCAGCAGAGATGGGAGCGGGGGCACAGATACGCAGTATTTT. It encodes CATSRDGSGGTDTQYF.

This clone has a handful of counts. The gene calls are TRBV3-1 (or the pseudogene TRBV3-2) and TRBJ2-1, with D uncertain. Germline CDR1 LGHDT, CDR2 YNNKEL (reference sequence). CDR3 length equals 14 residues. Trimming took off 1 base at V and 4 bases at J, with 8 bases between the two ends. This chain's CDR3 is CASSQGQIYNEQFF. Here the CDR3 DNA reads TGTGCCAGCAGCCAAGGCCAGATTTACAATGAGCAGTTCTTC.

The chain links TRBV27 to TRBJ2-5; TRBD1 matches 8 bases. The CDR3 covers 15 residues. V lost 3 bases to trimming and J lost 4 bases; unmatched junction nucleotides: 7. Germline CDR1 MNHEY, CDR2 SMNVEV (reference sequence). CDR3 nucleotides: TGTGCCAGCAGTTTTTTCGGACAGGGCGGAGAGACCCAGTACTTC. This codes for CASSFFGQGGETQYF.

This clone was seen just once. The rearrangement uses TRBV5-1 and TRBJ2-7; the match to TRBD1 covers 11 bases. This CDR3 has 15 amino acids. Germline V CDR1 and CDR2: SGHRS, YFSETQ. Losses at the gene ends were 4 bases for V and 4 bases for J; bases not matched to a gene: 7. CDR3 coding DNA: TGCGCCAGCAGCACAAGGACAGGGGGCTCATACGAGCAGTACTTC. This translates into CASSTRTGGSYEQYF. Supplemented by reference TRBV5-1 and TRBJ2-7, the full variable domain reads KAGVTQTPRYLIKTRGQQVTLSCSPISGHRSVSWYQQTPGQGLQFLFEYFSETQRNKGNFPGRFSGRQFSNSRSEMNVSTLELGDSALYLCASSTRTGGSYEQYFGPGTRLTVT.

The V call is TRBV29-1, the J call TRBJ1-6; a weak D match, TRBD1 (6 bases). This CDR3 is built from 13 residues. Looked up from germline, CDR1 is SQVTM and CDR2 is ANQGSEA. With 4 bases removed from V and 7 bases from J, the gap between germline ends came to 11 bases. CDR3 coding DNA: TGCAGCGTTGCTTTCCAGGGGAATTCACCCCTCCACTTT. Its translation is CSVAFQGNSPLHF.

This clone was detected a few times. The genes are TRBV10-3 and TRBJ1-2; D ambiguous. Trimming left V 0 bases short and J 8 bases short, with 7 bases between. The CDR3 length is 12 residues. Germline CDR1 ENHRY, CDR2 SYGVKD. The CDR3 DNA reads as TGTGCCATCAGTGAGTCGATCGGGGGCTACACCTTC. This gives the protein CAISESIGGYTF.

The chain carries TRBV5-6 and TRBJ1-2, with 10 positions matching TRBD1. This CDR3 has 16 amino acids. CDR1 SGHDT and CDR2 YYEEEE come from the germline V gene. Unmatched junction bases numbered 8, after V lost 1 base and J lost 5 bases. The CDR3 DNA reads TGTGCCAGCAGCTTGAGGGACAGGGGCGGTGGGTATGGCTACACCTTC. Translation: CASSLRDRGGGYGYTF.

This rearrangement joins TRBV6-5 to TRBJ2-7; 7 positions agree with TRBD2. The ends lost 11 bases at V and 3 bases at J; junction bases unmatched: 7. Germline V gene sequence: CDR1 MNHEY, CDR2 SVGAGI. The CDR3 is made up of 12 amino acids. Here the CDR3 reads CASGEGRYEQYV. CDR3 nucleotide sequence: TGTGCCTCCGGGGAGGGCCGCTACGAGCAGTACGTC.

The chain links TRBV2 to TRBJ2-7; 9 bases fit TRBD1. This CDR3 is built from 15 residues. Germline V gives CDR1 SNHLY, CDR2 FYNNEI. With 6 bases clipped from V and 3 bases from J, the junction kept 9 bases outside the gene matches. The CDR3 DNA reads TGTGCCAGCAGCGGGTACGGACAGGGGAGCTACGAGCAGTACGTC. It codes for CASSGYGQGSYEQYV.

This clone has just a few counts. The chain links TRBV6-5 to TRBJ2-5; 7 nucleotides agree with TRBD1. Unmatched junction bases numbered 5, after V lost 6 bases and J lost 1 base. The CDR3 consists of 14 residues. Germline V gives CDR1 MNHEY, CDR2 SVGAGI. The CDR3 protein is CASSVGQFQETQYF. CDR3 DNA sequence: TGTGCCAGCAGCGTGGGACAGTTCCAAGAGACCCAGTACTTC.

The J gene is TRBJ2-1, the V gene TRBV10-1, with 7 nucleotides matching TRBD2. Trimming removed 8 bases from V and 5 bases from J; junction bases left unmatched: 6. CDR1 is WNHNN, CDR2 SYGVQD, per germline (reference sequence). This CDR3 has 13 residues. The CDR3 DNA reads as TGCGCCAGCGCCCGGGACTACGACAATGAGCAGTTCTTC. Encoded protein: CASARDYDNEQFF.

The chain's CDR3 is CASSEYRGGQPQHF. The CDR3 nucleotides are TGTGCCAGCAGTGAGTACAGGGGGGGGCAGCCCCAGCATTTT. The genes are TRBV27 and TRBJ1-5; 8 nucleotides line up with TRBD1. Trimming cost V 5 bases and J 7 bases; bases outside gene matches: 7. Germline lookup yields CDR1 MNHEY and CDR2 SMNVEV (reference sequence). The CDR3 runs 14 residues.

V gene TRBV3-1 (or the pseudogene TRBV3-2) combines with J gene TRBJ2-7; 8 bases are a match to TRBD2. This CDR3 region has 17 residues. Germline V lookup: CDR1 LGHDT, CDR2 YNNKEL (reference sequence). V trimming: 3 bases; J trimming: 4 bases; junction bases outside the gene matches: 14. As DNA, the CDR3 is TGTGCCAGCAGCCAGGGGCTCGGAGCGGGAGAAACGTACGAGCAGTACTTC. It is translated as CASSQGLGAGETYEQYF.

The V gene is TRBV7-2, the J gene TRBJ1-6, with a tentative D call TRBD1 (5 bases). The germline CDR1 and CDR2 sequences are SGHTA and FQGNSA. This CDR3 contains 15 residues. The ends were cut back, 5 bases at V and 4 bases at J, with 12 bases in the middle. CDR3 DNA sequence: TGTGCCAGCAGCAGCCGGACACCATATAATTCACCCCTCCACTTT. Translated, it gives CASSSRTPYNSPLHF.

V and J are TRBV6-1 and TRBJ2-7; 8 bases align to TRBD1. The V segment lost 3 bases and the J segment 12 bases; nucleotides outside the gene matches: 13. The germline V gene has CDR1 MNHNS and CDR2 SASEGT. The CDR3 totals 14 residues. The CDR3: CASSDAGQAAVRYV. DNA for the CDR3: TGTGCCAGCAGTGATGCGGGACAGGCCGCCGTACGGTACGTC.

This chain connects TRBV2 to TRBJ1-6, with D perhaps matching TRBD1 (6 bases). The germline V and J ends were trimmed by 4 bases and 6 bases, with 7 bases remaining between them. The CDR3 runs to 13 residues. Germline loops: CDR1 SNHLY, CDR2 FYNNEI. The CDR3 sequence: CASSGGGNSPLHF. CDR3 bases: TGTGCCAGCAGTGGAGGGGGTAATTCACCCCTCCACTTT. Based on the CDR3 plus reference TRBV2 and TRBJ1-6, the full variable domain is EPEVTQTPSHQVTQMGQEVILRCVPISNHLYFYWYRQILGQKVEFLVSFYNNEISEKSEIFDDQFSVERPDGSNFTLKIRSTKLEDSAMYFCASSGGGNSPLHFGNGTRLTVT.

J is TRBJ1-5 and V is TRBV5-5; D is undetermined. The V gene lost 0 bases and the J gene lost 5 bases, with 6 bases spanning the gap. Germline CDR1 SGHKS, CDR2 YYEKEE (reference sequence). CDR3 length: 13 residues. The CDR3 is CASSLEPHQPQHF. DNA of the CDR3: TGTGCCAGCAGCTTGGAGCCTCATCAGCCCCAGCATTTT.

The rearrangement joins TRBV24-1 to TRBJ2-5; 9 positions agree with TRBD2. CDR3 size: 14 residues. Germline V CDR1 and CDR2: KGHDR, SFDVKD. Trimming removed 5 bases from V and 1 base from J; junction bases left unmatched: 1. This CDR3 is CATSASGTQETQYF. In DNA, the CDR3 is TGTGCCACCAGTGCTAGCGGGACCCAAGAGACCCAGTACTTC.

V is TRBV6-5 and J is TRBJ2-2; 8 bases are a match to TRBD2. In germline, CDR1 is MNHEY, CDR2 SVGAGI. The length of the CDR3 is 15 residues. V shed 5 bases and J 7 bases; nucleotides not matched to a gene: 9. The CDR3 protein is CASSIAGPRGGELFF. Written as DNA, the CDR3 is TGTGCCAGCAGTATAGCGGGACCCAGAGGCGGGGAGCTGTTTTTT.

The CDR3 nucleotides read TGTGCCAGCTCACAGGCCGGGACCCGGGGGTCAGGGGCCAACGTCCTGACTTTC. Its translation is CASSQAGTRGSGANVLTF. The rearrangement joins TRBV18 to TRBJ2-6, with D maybe TRBD2 (6 bases). The V gene's germline CDR1 is KGHSH and CDR2 LQKENI. The CDR3 runs to 18 residues. V shed 4 bases and J shed 4 bases, with 20 bases lying between them.